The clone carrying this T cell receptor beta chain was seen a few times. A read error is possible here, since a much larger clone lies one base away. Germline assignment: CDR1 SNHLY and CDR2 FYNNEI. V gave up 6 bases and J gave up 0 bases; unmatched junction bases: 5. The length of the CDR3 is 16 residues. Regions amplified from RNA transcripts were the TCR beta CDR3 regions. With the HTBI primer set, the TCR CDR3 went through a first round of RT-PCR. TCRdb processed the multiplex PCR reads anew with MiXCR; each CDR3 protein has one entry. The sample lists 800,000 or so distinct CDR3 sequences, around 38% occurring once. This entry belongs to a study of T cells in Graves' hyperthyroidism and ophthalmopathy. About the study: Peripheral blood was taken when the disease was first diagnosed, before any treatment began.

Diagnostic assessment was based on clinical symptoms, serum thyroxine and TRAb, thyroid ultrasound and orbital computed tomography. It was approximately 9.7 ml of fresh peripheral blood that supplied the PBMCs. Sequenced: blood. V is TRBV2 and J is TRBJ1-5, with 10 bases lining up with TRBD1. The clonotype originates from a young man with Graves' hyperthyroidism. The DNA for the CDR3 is TGTGCCAGCAGGTCCGGGACAGGGGATAGCAATCAGCCCCAGCATTTT. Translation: CASRSGTGDSNQPQHF.